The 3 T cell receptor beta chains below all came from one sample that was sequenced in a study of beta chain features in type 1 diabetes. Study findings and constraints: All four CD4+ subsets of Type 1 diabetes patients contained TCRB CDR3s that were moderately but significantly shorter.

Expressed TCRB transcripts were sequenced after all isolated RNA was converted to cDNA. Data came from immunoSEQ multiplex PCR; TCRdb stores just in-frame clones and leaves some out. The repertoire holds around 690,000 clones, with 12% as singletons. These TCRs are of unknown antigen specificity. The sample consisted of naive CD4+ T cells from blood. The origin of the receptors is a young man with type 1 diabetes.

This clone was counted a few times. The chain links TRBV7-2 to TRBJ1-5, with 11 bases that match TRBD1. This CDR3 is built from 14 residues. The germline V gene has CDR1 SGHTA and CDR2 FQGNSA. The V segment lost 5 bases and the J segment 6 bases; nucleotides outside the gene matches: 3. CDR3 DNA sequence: TGTGCCAGCAGCCCAGGGACAGGGGGTCAGCCCCAGCATTTT. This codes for CASSPGTGGQPQHF.

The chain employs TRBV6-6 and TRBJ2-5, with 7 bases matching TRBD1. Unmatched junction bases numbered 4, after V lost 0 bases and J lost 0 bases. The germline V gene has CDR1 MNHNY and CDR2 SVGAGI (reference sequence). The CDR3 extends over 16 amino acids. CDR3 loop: CASSYSAGGNQETQYF. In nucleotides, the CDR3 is TGTGCCAGCAGTTACTCTGCAGGGGGAAACCAAGAGACCCAGTACTTC.

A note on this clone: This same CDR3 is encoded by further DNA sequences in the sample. The CDR3 is CASSPRLAGVTDTQYF. The CDR3 DNA follows: TGTGCCAGCAGCCCACGACTAGCGGGGGTCACAGATACGCAGTATTTT. This chain uses TRBV7-2 with TRBJ2-3; 12 bases are shared with TRBD2. The germline CDR1 and CDR2 sequences are SGHTA and FQGNSA. V was pared by 5 bases and J by 2 bases, with 5 bases of the junction left unmatched. The CDR3 covers 16 residues.